This entry concerns a single T cell receptor (beta chain). Its target antigen remains unknown. Library generation was performed with 5' RACE. The input for every TCR library was roughly 3,200 ng of total RNA. cDNA was synthesized with SMARTScribe reverse transcriptase in eight separate reactions per sample. Unique molecular identifiers containing a 6-nucleotide sample barcode were introduced through template switching during cDNA synthesis. TCRalpha and TCRbeta cDNA was amplified in two nested PCRs of about 17 and 10 cycles, and bead purification was carried out after each PCR. Before amplification, the cDNA was treated with uracil DNA-glycosylase and purified using the QIAquick PCR purification kit. The second PCR added Illumina TruSeq-compatible adapters along with sample-specific barcodes. Library quality and concentration were assessed using TapeStation and Qubit, and 4.5 to 5.5 ng of each library was pooled. Sequencing of the pooled libraries was done on an Illumina HiSeq2500 single-index Rapid Run using custom sequencing primers and 2 x 100 bp reads. On the study's bioinformatics: MiGEC version 1.2.6 was used for UMI-based consensus assembly to correct PCR and sequencing errors. MiXCR version 2.1.1 was used for V(D)J alignment, clonotype assembly and CDR3 extraction. To normalise gene usage, clonotype sharing and MAIT/NKT TCR abundance, the top 1000, 10 000 and 20 000 clonotypes in each sample were analysed. After downsampling to 27 000 UMIs, diversity was calculated as the inverse Simpson index using the vegan R package. Paired Mann-Whitney U tests were applied to discordant twin pairs, with Benjamini-Hochberg correction for multiple testing. The reads, reprocessed by TCRdb, yield one row per CDR3 protein sequence and no DNA. V and J calls and clone size were set by TCRdb, not the authors. The sample table on file contains 150,000 to 200,000 distinct CDR3 sequences. The ten largest make up 2% to 3% of the sample.

From each donor, a roughly 2.5 ml peripheral blood sample was drawn into PAXgene tubes and stored at -80 degrees C. Without T cell sorting, total RNA was isolated from whole blood using the PAXgene blood miRNA kit on an automated QIAcube. Peripheral blood from monozygotic twin pairs concordant or discordant for inflammatory bowel disease was subjected to deep TCRalpha and TCRbeta repertoire profiling with unique molecular barcoding. Smoking habits were recorded for all twin pairs, with individuals classified as current, former or never smokers. The sample is drawn from a study of monozygotic twins with inflammatory bowel disease (dated by TCRdb to between 2018 and 2021). For the wider study: In total, approximately 30 monozygotic twin pairs made up the full study: 19 Danish pairs, all IBD-discordant, plus nine German pairs, of which four were IBD-concordant and five were IBD-discordant. The search for disease-associated traits relied mainly on comparing, within discordant pairs, IBD patients with their genetically identical healthy co-twins. Each individual had, on average, about 151 000 unique TCRalpha sequences and 181 000 unique TCRbeta sequences available for analysis. Overall study outcomes, separate from this receptor: IBD patients had lower TCRbeta repertoire diversity, measured by the inverse Simpson index, than their healthy co-twins. No single strong signal or clonotype linked to IBD turned up in the results, so the idea that one exists was not supported. The analysis was unable to tell apart different T cell subtypes. Repertoire similarity did not differ between concordant and discordant twins, possibly due to limited statistical power. Compared with healthy twins, IBD patients shared fewer clonotypes with other individuals, and the difference was most pronounced in patients with signs of disease activity. Because patients were on differing immunosuppressive treatments, the repertoires may have picked up extra background noise and inter-individual variability.

Based on the germline V gene (reference sequence), the CDR1 and CDR2 sequences are SEHNR and FQNEAQ. From the cysteine through the phenylalanine, the CDR3 covers 16 amino acids. DNA was not recorded. What was sequenced was blood. The chain joins TRBV7-9 to TRBJ2-1; TCRdb returns TRBD2, unconfirmable since there is no DNA. The sequence was collected from a human donor with ulcerative colitis or Crohn's disease, or a healthy co-twin of an affected twin (not recorded which). The CDR3 has the sequence CASSFPGLAGGREQFF.